This T cell receptor beta chain was sequenced during a study of cytomegalovirus exposure and HLA in healthy donors. Study conclusions and caveats: Most TCR sequences were uncommon, yet certain public TCRs appeared in many donors. Later examination showed HLA-associated TCR beta chains had greater clonal expansion than equally common others. In an earlier analysis, productive rearrangement rates for most beta V segments clustered near 87% or 30%. Further analysis was carried out later, and it showed several of the most significant clusters appearing linked to common viral pathogens.

Germline V lookup: CDR1 SGHDT, CDR2 YYEEEE. The CDR3 consists of 12 residues. Trimming cost V 3 bases and J 5 bases, with 8 bases left between them. 60 Vbeta and 13 Jbeta primers were used in PCR. The method was immunoSEQ multiplex PCR; TCRdb's version includes in-frame clones alone and lacks a portion of them. The sample consists of about 270,000 clones, around 65% of them appearing once. For this clone: Its specificity is unknown.

The sample was PBMCs. This clonotype was sampled from a female donor in good health and CMV-seronegative. The chain joins TRBV5-6 to TRBJ2-5; D remains ambiguous. Written as DNA, the CDR3 is TGTGCCAGCAGCTCCGCCGGGGAGACCCAGTACTTC. It encodes CASSSAGETQYF. The complete variable domain, with remaining parts taken from reference TRBV5-6 and TRBJ2-5, reads DAGVTQSPTHLIKTRGQQVTLRCSPKSGHDTVSWYQQALGQGPQFIFQYYEEEERQRGNFPDRFSGHQFPNYSSELNVNALLLGDSALYLCASSSAGETQYFGPGTRLLVL.